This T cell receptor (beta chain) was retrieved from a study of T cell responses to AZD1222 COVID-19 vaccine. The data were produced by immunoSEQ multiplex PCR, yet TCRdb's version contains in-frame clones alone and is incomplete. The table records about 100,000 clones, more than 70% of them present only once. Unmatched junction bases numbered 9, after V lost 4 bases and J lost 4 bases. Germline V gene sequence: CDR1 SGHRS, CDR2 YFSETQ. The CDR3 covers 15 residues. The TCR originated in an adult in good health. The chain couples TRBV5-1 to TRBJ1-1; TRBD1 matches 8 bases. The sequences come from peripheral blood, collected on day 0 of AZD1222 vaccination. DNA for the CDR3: TGCGCCAGCAGCGGAAACAGGGGGGAGGGCACTGAAGCTTTCTTT. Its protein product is CASSGNRGEGTEAFF. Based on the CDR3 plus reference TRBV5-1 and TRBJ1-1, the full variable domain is KAGVTQTPRYLIKTRGQQVTLSCSPISGHRSVSWYQQTPGQGLQFLFEYFSETQRNKGNFPGRFSGRQFSNSRSEMNVSTLELGDSALYLCASSGNRGEGTEAFFGQGTRLTVV.